This TCR beta chain was captured by sequencing in a study of blood T cell repertoires in COVID-19. Study overall: Sites across the United States, Italy and Spain contributed samples from acute and convalescent COVID-19. T cells, B-cell-depleted T cells, or PBMCs provided the cDNA or gDNA that served as material.

Authors' processing steps: By means of reference gene primer amplification, nucleated cell counts were estimated. Method: immunoSEQ multiplex PCR; TCRdb's copy keeps in-frame clones and lacks some. V, J and clone size reflect that table, while D and trimming were determined from the DNA. This table has approximately 140,000 clones, more than 70% appearing once. This CDR3 region has 14 residues. Trimming removed 1 base from V and 6 bases from J; junction bases left unmatched: 5. Germline assignment: CDR1 SGHKS and CDR2 YYEKEE (reference sequence). The TCR was taken from a woman in her sixties with acute or convalescent COVID-19. Material: peripheral blood. This chain links TRBV5-5 with TRBJ1-2; TRBD1 agrees at 8 bases. CDR3 DNA: TGTGCCAGCAGCTTGAGGACAGGGTCGAATGGCTACACCTTC. Its translation is CASSLRTGSNGYTF. The full variable domain, with the rest looked up from reference TRBV5-5 and TRBJ1-2, is DAGVTQSPTHLIKTRGQQVTLRCSPISGHKSVSWYQQVLGQGPQFIFQYYEKEERGRGNFPDRFSARQFPNYSSELNVNALLLGDSALYLCASSLRTGSNGYTFGSGTRLTVV.